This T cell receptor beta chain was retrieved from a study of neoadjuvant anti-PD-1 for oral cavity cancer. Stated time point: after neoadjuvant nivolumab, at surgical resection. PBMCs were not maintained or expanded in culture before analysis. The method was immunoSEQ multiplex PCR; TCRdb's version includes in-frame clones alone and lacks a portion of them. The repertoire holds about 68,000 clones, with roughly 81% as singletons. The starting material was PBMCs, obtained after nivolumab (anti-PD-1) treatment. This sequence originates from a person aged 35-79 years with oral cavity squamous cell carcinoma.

DNA of the CDR3: TGTGCCAGTAGTACCTCGAAGGATCAGCCCCAGCATTTT. It yields the protein CASSTSKDQPQHF. The V gene is TRBV19, the J gene TRBJ1-5; no definite D call. This CDR3 region has 13 residues. The germline V and J ends were trimmed by 4 bases and 5 bases, with 9 bases remaining between them. Germline V gene lookup returns CDR1 LNHDA and CDR2 SQIVND (reference sequence).